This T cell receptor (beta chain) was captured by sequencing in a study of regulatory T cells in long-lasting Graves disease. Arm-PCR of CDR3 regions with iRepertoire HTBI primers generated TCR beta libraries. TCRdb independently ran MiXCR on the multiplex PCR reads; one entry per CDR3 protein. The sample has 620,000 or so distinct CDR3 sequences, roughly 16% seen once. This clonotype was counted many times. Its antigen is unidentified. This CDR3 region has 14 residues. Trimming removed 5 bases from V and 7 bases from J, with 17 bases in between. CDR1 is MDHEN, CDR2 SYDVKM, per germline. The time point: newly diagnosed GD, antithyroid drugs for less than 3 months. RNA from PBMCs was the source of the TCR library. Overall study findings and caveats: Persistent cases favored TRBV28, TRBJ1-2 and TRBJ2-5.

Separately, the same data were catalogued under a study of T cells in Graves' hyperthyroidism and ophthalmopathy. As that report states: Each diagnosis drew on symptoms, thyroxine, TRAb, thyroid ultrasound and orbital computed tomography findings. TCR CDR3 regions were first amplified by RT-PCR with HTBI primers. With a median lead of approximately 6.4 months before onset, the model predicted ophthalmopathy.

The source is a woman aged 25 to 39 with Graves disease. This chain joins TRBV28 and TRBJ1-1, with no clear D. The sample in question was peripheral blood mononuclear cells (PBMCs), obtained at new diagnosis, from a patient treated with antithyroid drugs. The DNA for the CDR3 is TGTGCCAGCAGTAGAAAATACCGGACGGGTGAAGCTTTCTTT. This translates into CASSRKYRTGEAFF.